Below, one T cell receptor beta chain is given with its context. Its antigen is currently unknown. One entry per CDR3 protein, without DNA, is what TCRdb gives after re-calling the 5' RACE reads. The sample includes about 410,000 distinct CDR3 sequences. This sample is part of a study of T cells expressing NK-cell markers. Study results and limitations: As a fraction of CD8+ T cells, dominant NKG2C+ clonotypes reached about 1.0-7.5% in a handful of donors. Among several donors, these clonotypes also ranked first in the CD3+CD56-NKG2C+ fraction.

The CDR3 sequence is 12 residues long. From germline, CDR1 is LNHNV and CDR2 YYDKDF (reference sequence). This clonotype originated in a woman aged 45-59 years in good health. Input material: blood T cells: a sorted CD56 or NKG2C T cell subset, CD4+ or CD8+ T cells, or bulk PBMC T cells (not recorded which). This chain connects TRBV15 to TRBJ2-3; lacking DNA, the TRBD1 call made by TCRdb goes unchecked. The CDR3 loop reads CATAPSTDTQYF.